Presented here are 21 T cell receptor beta chains from one specimen sequenced in a study of vaccination effects on CD4 cells after COVID-19 (dated by TCRdb to 2022 to 2024). The antigens these receptors bind are not known. The library was prepared using the immunoSEQ multiplex PCR assay. TCRdb took this table from immuneACCESS and kept in-frame rearrangements with V and J called. Such tables lack part of the clones; where checked against another copy, unresolved V genes explain under half of the gap, and the rest is unexplained. The sample includes some 63,000 clones, with 70% to 85% observed a single time. Approximately 22% of the sample lies in the top ten. After approximately eleven days of culture, CD4+ T cells were isolated with the EasySep CD4+ T cell isolation kit. This material consisted of CD4+ T cells from PBMCs cultured without peptide, taken before COVID-19 vaccination. The receptors shown here come from a human donor who had a prior SARS-CoV-2 infection.

A single count supports this clone. The V call is TRBV11-2, the J call TRBJ2-7; D not resolved. This CDR3 has 11 residues. Germline CDR1 SGHAT, CDR2 FQNNGV. V was clipped by 4 bases and J by 10 bases, with 11 bases between them. The CDR3 here is CASSSQVEQYF. CDR3 DNA: TGTGCCAGCAGCTCCCAGGTAGAACAGTACTTC.

The chain carries TRBV3-1 (or the pseudogene TRBV3-2) and TRBJ1-6; D is unresolved. Germline loops: CDR1 LGHDT, CDR2 YNNKEL (reference sequence). CDR3 length: 14 residues. V was pared by 1 base and J by 7 bases, with 8 bases between. CDR3 nucleotides: TGTGCCAGCAGCCAAGCAGGATGGAATTCACCCCTCCACTTT. This encodes CASSQAGWNSPLHF.

V and J are TRBV19 and TRBJ2-5; 8 bases map to TRBD2. The V gene's germline CDR1 is LNHDA and CDR2 SQIVND (reference sequence). The V and J ends lost 3 bases and 0 bases, in that order; junction bases with no gene match: 9. This CDR3 comprises 17 residues. CDR3 sequence (DNA): TGTGCCAGTAGTATCGACCGGGGGGGGGAGTACCAAGAGACCCAGTACTTC. Its translation is CASSIDRGGEYQETQYF.

V is TRBV9 and J is TRBJ2-5; a possible D gene is TRBD2 (5 bases). Trimming left V 0 bases short and J 5 bases short, with 8 bases between. Germline V gives CDR1 SGDLS, CDR2 YYNGEE. The CDR3 length is 13 residues. CDR3 protein: CASSVAGMETQYF. CDR3 nucleotide sequence: TGTGCCAGCAGCGTAGCGGGAATGGAGACCCAGTACTTC.

The chain employs TRBV7-2 and TRBJ1-1, with D possibly TRBD1 on 5 matching bases. Germline-derived CDR1 and CDR2 are SGHTA and FQGNSA. The CDR3 consists of 16 residues. V was trimmed by 1 base and J by 0 bases, leaving 12 bases between them. The CDR3 spells CASSLGGRALNTEAFF. Written as DNA, the CDR3 is TGTGCCAGCAGCTTAGGGGGCAGGGCCCTGAACACTGAAGCTTTCTTT.

The chain has TRBV11-3 and TRBJ2-1; D is perhaps TRBD2 (6 bases). CDR3 size: 16 residues. The germline V gene encodes CDR1 SGHNT and CDR2 YENEEA. Trimming took off 1 base at V and 2 bases at J, with 12 bases between the two ends. For the CDR3, the DNA is TGTGCCAGCAGCTTAGTCGCGGGATCTGCCTACAATGAGCAGTTCTTC. This translates into CASSLVAGSAYNEQFF.

The genes are TRBV5-1 and TRBJ2-1, with TRBD2 identical over 7 bases. The CDR3 is 16 residues long. Germline V lookup: CDR1 SGHRS, CDR2 YFSETQ. With 3 bases clipped from V and 1 base from J, the junction kept 7 bases outside the gene matches. The DNA of the CDR3 is TGCGCCAGCAGCTCAGGAATTAGCGGGTCCTACAATGAGCAGTTCTTC. Protein product: CASSSGISGSYNEQFF.

This rearrangement joins TRBV18 to TRBJ2-2; TRBD2 might be the D (6 bases). This CDR3 comprises 14 residues. Germline V gene sequence: CDR1 KGHSH, CDR2 LQKENI. The V and J ends lost 1 base and 7 bases respectively, with 10 bases between them. The DNA for the CDR3 is TGTGCCAGCTCACCACGGCTAGCGAGCGGGGAGCTGTTTTTT. It encodes CASSPRLASGELFF.

This clone was observed a few times. V and J are TRBV6-5 and TRBJ2-1; TRBD1 matches at 7 bases. Germline trimming cut 6 bases from V and 4 bases from J; bases unmatched to any gene: 6. The length of the CDR3 is 14 residues. The germline gives CDR1 MNHEY, CDR2 SVGAGI. CDR3 bases: TGTGCCAGCAGGCACGGGACAGAATACAATGAGCAGTTCTTC. Its protein product is CASRHGTEYNEQFF.

This clone appeared a few times. The genes are TRBV7-2 and TRBJ2-3; D assignment may be TRBD1 or TRBD2 (5 bases each). Germline CDR1 and CDR2: SGHTA and FQGNSA. Trimming pared 1 base from V and 7 bases from J, leaving 21 bases between. The CDR3 is 17 residues long. CDR3 in amino acids: CASSLVLDWGRVNTQYF. The CDR3 bases are TGTGCCAGCAGCTTAGTCTTGGACTGGGGCAGGGTAAATACGCAGTATTTT. Variable domain in full (rest from reference TRBV7-2 and TRBJ2-3): GAGVSQSPSNKVTEKGKDVELRCDPISGHTALYWYRQSLGQGLEFLIYFQGNSAPDKSGLPSDRFSAERTGGSVSTLTIQRTQQEDSAVYLCASSLVLDWGRVNTQYFGPGTRLTVL.

This clone turned up a few times. The gene calls are TRBV20-1 and TRBJ1-1; D gene unclear. This CDR3 comprises 14 residues. Germline-derived CDR1 and CDR2 are DFQATT and SNEGSKA (reference sequence). Trimming took off 3 bases at V and 1 base at J, with 12 bases between the two ends. The CDR3 sequence is CSASSPVKNTEAFF. In DNA, the CDR3 is TGCAGTGCTAGTTCGCCCGTTAAGAACACTGAAGCTTTCTTT.

The rearrangement uses TRBV4-1 and TRBJ2-5; D is perhaps TRBD1 or TRBD2 (7 bases each). The CDR3 covers 14 residues. Germline V gene lookup returns CDR1 MGHRA and CDR2 YSYEKL. V lost 8 bases to trimming and J lost 4 bases, with 17 bases between them. The chain's CDR3 is CASQRSRGGETQYF. The CDR3 coding sequence is TGCGCCAGCCAAAGATCCAGGGGGGGAGAGACCCAGTACTTC.

A few counts support this clone. J is TRBJ1-1 and V is TRBV7-2; D unresolved. CDR1 is SGHTA and CDR2 is FQGNSA in the germline V gene. CDR3 size: 14 residues. V was clipped by 1 base and J by 4 bases, with 10 bases between them. CDR3 nucleotide sequence: TGTGCCAGCAGCTTAGTTCGGGATGGCACTGAAGCTTTCTTT. It is translated as CASSLVRDGTEAFF.

This rearrangement joins TRBV19 to TRBJ2-1; TRBD2 aligns across 10 bases. CDR3 length equals 15 residues. V lost 5 bases, J lost 9 bases, and 10 bases stayed unmatched. The germline V gene has CDR1 LNHDA and CDR2 SQIVND (reference sequence). CDR3 nucleotides: TGTGCCAGTAGTCCCCGAATAGCGGGAGGTTTTGAGCAGTTCTTC. Its translation is CASSPRIAGGFEQFF.

This rearrangement joins TRBV20-1 to TRBJ1-5; D unclear. CDR3 length equals 13 residues. V lost 4 bases and J lost 0, with 7 bases in between. CDR1 is DFQATT and CDR2 is SNEGSKA in the germline V gene (reference sequence). The CDR3 DNA is TGCAGTGCTACTGAGAATAGCAATCAGCCCCAGCATTTT. It yields the protein CSATENSNQPQHF.

This chain joins TRBV6-5 and TRBJ2-1, with D perhaps TRBD1 or TRBD2 (5 bases each). The length of the CDR3 is 14 residues. Germline loops: CDR1 MNHEY, CDR2 SVGAGI. Trimming pared 9 bases from V and 8 bases from J, leaving 20 bases between. The CDR3 DNA follows: TGTGCCAGTTGGGCATTTGATCGGGGCGATGAGCAGTTCTTC. It encodes CASWAFDRGDEQFF.

V and J are TRBV7-2 and TRBJ2-3; a possible D gene is TRBD1 (7 bases). Germline lookup yields CDR1 SGHTA and CDR2 FQGNSA. The CDR3 length is 16 residues. Trimming left V 5 bases short and J 4 bases short, with 19 bases between. CDR3 nucleotides: TGTGCCAGCAGCGACCACCAGGGGGGTTGGGCAGATACGCAGTATTTT. It is translated as CASSDHQGGWADTQYF.

This clone was recorded at least ten times. The genes are TRBV19 and TRBJ2-3, with TRBD2 matching over 8 bases. CDR1 is LNHDA, CDR2 SQIVND, per germline (reference sequence). This CDR3 spans 16 amino acids. J lost 1 base, V lost 5 bases, and 8 bases had no gene match. For the CDR3, the DNA is TGTGCCAGTAGTGTTTATAGCGGGACCCGCACAGATACGCAGTATTTT. This gives the protein CASSVYSGTRTDTQYF.

The J gene is TRBJ2-1, the V gene TRBV5-4; a possible D gene is TRBD1 (5 bases). In germline, CDR1 is SGHNT, CDR2 YYREEE (reference sequence). CDR3 length equals 17 residues. The V end lost 0 bases, the J end lost 5 bases, and 18 bases lay between the germline ends. The CDR3 sequence: CASSLGRQTGLNNEQFF. The CDR3 DNA reads TGTGCCAGCAGCTTGGGGCGACAGACGGGCCTTAACAATGAGCAGTTCTTC.

The CDR3 loop is CAIGTSGTDTQYF. Here the CDR3 DNA reads TGTGCCATCGGGACTAGCGGCACAGATACGCAGTATTTT. This rearrangement joins TRBV10-3 to TRBJ2-3; 10 nucleotides line up with TRBD2. CDR1 and CDR2 (germline): ENHRY, SYGVKD. Losses at the gene ends were 8 bases for V and 1 base for J; bases not matched to a gene: 0. This CDR3 has 13 residues.

Here the CDR3 DNA reads TGTGCTAGTGGTTTTTTTGGCAGGGGTCGTGGCTACACCTTC. It is translated as CASGFFGRGRGYTF. This chain joins TRBV12-5 and TRBJ1-2; possible D gene TRBD1, 6 bases. Per the germline V gene, CDR1 is LGHNT and CDR2 is FRNRAP. V lost 3 bases and J 7 bases, leaving 15 bases between the germline ends. The CDR3 loop spans 14 amino acids.